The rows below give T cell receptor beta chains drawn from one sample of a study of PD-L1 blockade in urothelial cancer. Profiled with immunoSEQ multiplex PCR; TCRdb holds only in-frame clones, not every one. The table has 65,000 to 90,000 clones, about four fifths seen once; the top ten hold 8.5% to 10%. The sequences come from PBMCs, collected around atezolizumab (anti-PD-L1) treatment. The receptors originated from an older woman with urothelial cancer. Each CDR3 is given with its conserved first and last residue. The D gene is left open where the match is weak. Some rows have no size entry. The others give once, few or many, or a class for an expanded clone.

CDR3 protein: CASSYVGAGELFF
CDR3 DNA: TGTGCCAGCAGTTACGTAGGGGCCGGGGAGCTGTTTTTT
J gene: TRBJ2-2
clone size: few
D gene: NA
V gene: TRBV6-6

CDR3 protein: CASSQLAGVYYEQYF
CDR3 DNA: TGTGCCAGCAGTCAACTAGCGGGAGTATACTACGAGCAGTACTTC
J gene: TRBJ2-7
clone size: NA
D gene: TRBD2
V gene: TRBV2

CDR3 protein: CASSSWDRGNTGELFF
CDR3 DNA: TGTGCCAGCAGTTCCTGGGACAGGGGAAACACCGGGGAGCTGTTTTTT
J gene: TRBJ2-2
clone size: NA
D gene: TRBD1
V gene: TRBV28

CDR3 protein: CASVQNTEAFF
CDR3 DNA: TGTGCCAGTGTACAGAACACTGAAGCTTTCTTT
J gene: TRBJ1-1
clone size: NA
D gene: NA
V gene: TRBV19

CDR3 protein: CASSYSRGNEQFF
CDR3 DNA: TGTGCCAGCAGTTACTCGAGAGGCAATGAGCAGTTCTTC
J gene: TRBJ2-1
clone size: NA
D gene: NA
V gene: TRBV6-5

CDR3 protein: CASSASGSSYNEQFF
CDR3 DNA: TGTGCCAGCAGCGCGTCGGGGAGCTCCTACAATGAGCAGTTCTTC
J gene: TRBJ2-1
clone size: NA
D gene: NA
V gene: TRBV9

CDR3 protein: CASSFYPGQPQHF
CDR3 DNA: TGTGCCAGCAGCTTCTACCCCGGTCAGCCCCAGCATTTT
J gene: TRBJ1-5
clone size: NA
D gene: NA
V gene: TRBV7-2

CDR3 protein: CASSLRDRGWRGSYNEQFF
CDR3 DNA: TGTGCCAGCAGTTTAAGGGACAGGGGATGGAGGGGTTCCTACAATGAGCAGTTCTTC
J gene: TRBJ2-1
clone size: NA
D gene: TRBD1
V gene: TRBV28

CDR3 protein: CASSIGVDYGYTF
CDR3 DNA: TGTGCCAGTAGTATCGGGGTAGACTATGGCTACACCTTC
J gene: TRBJ1-2
clone size: NA
D gene: NA
V gene: TRBV19

CDR3 protein: CASSGRQGQFF
CDR3 DNA: TGTGCCAGCAGTGGACGACAGGGTCAGTTCTTC
J gene: TRBJ2-1
clone size: NA
D gene: TRBD1
V gene: TRBV2

CDR3 protein: CASSPTGWDNEQFF
CDR3 DNA: TGTGCCAGCTCACCAACGGGATGGGACAATGAGCAGTTCTTC
J gene: TRBJ2-1
clone size: NA
D gene: NA
V gene: TRBV18